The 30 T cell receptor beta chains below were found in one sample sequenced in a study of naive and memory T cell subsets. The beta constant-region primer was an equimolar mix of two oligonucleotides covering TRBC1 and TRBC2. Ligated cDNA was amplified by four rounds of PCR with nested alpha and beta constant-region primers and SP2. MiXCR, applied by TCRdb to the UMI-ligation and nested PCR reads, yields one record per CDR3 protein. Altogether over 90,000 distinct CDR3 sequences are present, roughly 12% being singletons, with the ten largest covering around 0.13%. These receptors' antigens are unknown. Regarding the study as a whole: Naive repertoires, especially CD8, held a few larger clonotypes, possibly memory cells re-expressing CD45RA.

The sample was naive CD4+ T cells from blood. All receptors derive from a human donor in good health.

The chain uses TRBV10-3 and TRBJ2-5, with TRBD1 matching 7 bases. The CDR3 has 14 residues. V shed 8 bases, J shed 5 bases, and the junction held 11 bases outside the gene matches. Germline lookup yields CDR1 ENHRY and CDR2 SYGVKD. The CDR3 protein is CAIRGTAHGETQYF. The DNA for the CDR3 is TGTGCCATCCGTGGGACAGCCCATGGGGAGACCCAGTACTTC.

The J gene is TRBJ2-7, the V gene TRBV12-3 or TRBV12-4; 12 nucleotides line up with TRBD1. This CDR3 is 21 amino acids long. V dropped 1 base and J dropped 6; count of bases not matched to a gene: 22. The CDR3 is CASSLGPGQGARRLVGREQYF. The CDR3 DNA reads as TGTGCCAGCAGTTTAGGTCCGGGACAGGGGGCGCGTAGACTAGTCGGGCGCGAGCAGTACTTC.

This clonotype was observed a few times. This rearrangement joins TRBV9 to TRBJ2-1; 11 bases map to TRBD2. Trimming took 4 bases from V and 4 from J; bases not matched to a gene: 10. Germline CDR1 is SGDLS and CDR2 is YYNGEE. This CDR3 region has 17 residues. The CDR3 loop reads CASSLEVLAGGYNEQFF. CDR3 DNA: TGTGCCAGCAGCCTGGAGGTTCTAGCGGGAGGATACAATGAGCAGTTCTTC.

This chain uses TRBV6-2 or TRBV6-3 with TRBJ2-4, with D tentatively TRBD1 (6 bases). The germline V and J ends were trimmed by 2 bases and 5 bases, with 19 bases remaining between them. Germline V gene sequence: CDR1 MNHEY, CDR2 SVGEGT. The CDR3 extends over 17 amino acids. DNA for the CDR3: TGTGCCAGCAGTTACGGTTTGAGGACAGCGACCCAAAACATTCAGTACTTC. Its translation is CASSYGLRTATQNIQYF.

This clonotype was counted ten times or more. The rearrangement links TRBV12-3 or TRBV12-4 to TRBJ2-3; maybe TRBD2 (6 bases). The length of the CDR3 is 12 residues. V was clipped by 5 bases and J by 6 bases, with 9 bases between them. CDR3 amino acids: CASSPAGDTQYF. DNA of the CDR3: TGTGCCAGCAGTCCCGCGGGGGATACGCAGTATTTT.

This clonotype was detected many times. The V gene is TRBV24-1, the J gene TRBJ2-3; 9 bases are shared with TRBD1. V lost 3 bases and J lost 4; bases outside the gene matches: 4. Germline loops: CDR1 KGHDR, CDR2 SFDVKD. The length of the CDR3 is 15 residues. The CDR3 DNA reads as TGTGCCACCAGTGATACGGGACAGGGCGCAGATACGCAGTATTTT. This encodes CATSDTGQGADTQYF.

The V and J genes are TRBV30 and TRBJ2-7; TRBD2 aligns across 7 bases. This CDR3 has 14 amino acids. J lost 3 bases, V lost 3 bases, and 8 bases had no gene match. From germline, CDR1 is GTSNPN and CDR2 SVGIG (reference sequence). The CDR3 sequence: CAWRPHASGYEQYF. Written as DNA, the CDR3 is TGTGCCTGGAGGCCGCACGCTAGCGGCTACGAGCAGTACTTC.

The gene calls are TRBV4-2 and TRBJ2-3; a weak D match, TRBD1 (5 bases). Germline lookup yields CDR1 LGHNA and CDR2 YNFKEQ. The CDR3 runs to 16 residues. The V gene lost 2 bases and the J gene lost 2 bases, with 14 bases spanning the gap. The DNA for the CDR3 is TGTGCCAGCAGCCAATCGTGGCCAGGGCACACAGATACGCAGTATTTT. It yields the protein CASSQSWPGHTDTQYF.

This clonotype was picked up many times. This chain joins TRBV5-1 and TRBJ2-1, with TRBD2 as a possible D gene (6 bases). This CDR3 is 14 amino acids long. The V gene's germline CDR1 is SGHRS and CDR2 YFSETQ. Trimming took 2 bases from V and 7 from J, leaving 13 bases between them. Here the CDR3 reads CASSFGDWPNEQFF. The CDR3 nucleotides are TGCGCCAGCAGCTTTGGGGACTGGCCGAATGAGCAGTTCTTC. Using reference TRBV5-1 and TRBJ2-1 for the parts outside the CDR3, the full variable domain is KAGVTQTPRYLIKTRGQQVTLSCSPISGHRSVSWYQQTPGQGLQFLFEYFSETQRNKGNFPGRFSGRQFSNSRSEMNVSTLELGDSALYLCASSFGDWPNEQFFGPGTRLTVL.

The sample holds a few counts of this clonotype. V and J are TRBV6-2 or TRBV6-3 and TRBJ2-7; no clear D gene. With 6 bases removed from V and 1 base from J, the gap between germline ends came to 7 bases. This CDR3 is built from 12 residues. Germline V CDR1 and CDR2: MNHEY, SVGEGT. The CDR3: CASRGRSYEQYF. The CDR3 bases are TGTGCCAGCAGGGGTAGGTCCTACGAGCAGTACTTC.

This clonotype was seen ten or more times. The CDR3 DNA reads as TGTGCCAGCAGCCAGCCGGGACTAGCGGGAGGGCGCTCCGAGCAGTACTTC. It is translated as CASSQPGLAGGRSEQYF. The chain carries TRBV7-2 and TRBJ2-7; 16 bases map to TRBD2. Germline assignment: CDR1 SGHTA and CDR2 FQGNSA. The CDR3 has 17 amino acids. The V and J ends lost 5 bases and 6 bases, in that order; junction bases with no gene match: 10. Filled out from reference TRBV7-2 and TRBJ2-7, the complete variable domain reads GAGVSQSPSNKVTEKGKDVELRCDPISGHTALYWYRQSLGQGLEFLIYFQGNSAPDKSGLPSDRFSAERTGGSVSTLTIQRTQQEDSAVYLCASSQPGLAGGRSEQYFGPGTRLTVT.

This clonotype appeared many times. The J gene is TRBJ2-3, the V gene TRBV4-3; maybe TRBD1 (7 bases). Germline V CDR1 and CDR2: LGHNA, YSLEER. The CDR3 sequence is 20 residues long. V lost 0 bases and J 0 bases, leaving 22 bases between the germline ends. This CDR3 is CASSQDPAGQGGRSTDTQYF. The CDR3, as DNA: TGCGCCAGCAGCCAAGATCCGGCGGGGCAGGGGGGTCGGAGCACAGATACGCAGTATTTT.

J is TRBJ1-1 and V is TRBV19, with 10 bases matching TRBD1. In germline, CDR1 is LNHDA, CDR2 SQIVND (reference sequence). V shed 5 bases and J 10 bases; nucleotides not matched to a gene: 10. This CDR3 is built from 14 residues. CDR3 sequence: CASSVDRGPGAAFF. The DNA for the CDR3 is TGTGCCAGTAGTGTTGACAGGGGGCCGGGCGCAGCTTTCTTT.

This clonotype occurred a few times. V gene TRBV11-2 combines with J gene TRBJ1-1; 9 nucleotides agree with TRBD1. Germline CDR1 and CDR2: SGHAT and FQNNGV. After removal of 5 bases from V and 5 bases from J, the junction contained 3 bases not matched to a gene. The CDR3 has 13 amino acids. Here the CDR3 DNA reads TGTGCCAGCAGCCAAGGACAGGGGACTGAAGCTTTCTTT. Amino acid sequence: CASSQGQGTEAFF.

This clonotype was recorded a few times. CDR3 loop: CASSLFSSTDTQYF. In DNA, the CDR3 is TGTGCCAGCTCACTGTTCTCCTCCACAGATACGCAGTATTTT. The gene calls are TRBV18 and TRBJ2-3; D remains ambiguous. The CDR3 length is 14 residues. Deletions cut 4 bases from V and 2 bases from J, with 10 bases between. Per germline, CDR1 KGHSH and CDR2 LQKENI.

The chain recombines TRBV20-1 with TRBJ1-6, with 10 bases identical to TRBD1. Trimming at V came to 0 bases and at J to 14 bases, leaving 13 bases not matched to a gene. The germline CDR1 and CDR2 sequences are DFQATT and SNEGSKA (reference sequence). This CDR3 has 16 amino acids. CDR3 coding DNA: TGCAGTGCTAGAGAAAAACTCCGGGACAGGGGAGACACCCTCCACTTT. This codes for CSAREKLRDRGDTLHF.

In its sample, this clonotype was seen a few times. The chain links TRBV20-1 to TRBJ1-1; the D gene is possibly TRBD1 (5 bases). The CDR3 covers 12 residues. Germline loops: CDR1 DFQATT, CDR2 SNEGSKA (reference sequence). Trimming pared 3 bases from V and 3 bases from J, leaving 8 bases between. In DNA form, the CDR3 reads TGCAGTGCTAGGCAGGGTCACACTGAAGCTTTCTTT. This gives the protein CSARQGHTEAFF.

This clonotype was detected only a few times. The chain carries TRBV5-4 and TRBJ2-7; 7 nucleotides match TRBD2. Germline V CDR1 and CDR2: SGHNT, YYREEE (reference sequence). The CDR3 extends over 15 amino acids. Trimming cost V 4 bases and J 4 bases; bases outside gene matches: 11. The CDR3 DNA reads TGTGCCAGCAGCAGCCTCAGGGAGGGCCAGTACGAGCAGTACTTC. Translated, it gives CASSSLREGQYEQYF.

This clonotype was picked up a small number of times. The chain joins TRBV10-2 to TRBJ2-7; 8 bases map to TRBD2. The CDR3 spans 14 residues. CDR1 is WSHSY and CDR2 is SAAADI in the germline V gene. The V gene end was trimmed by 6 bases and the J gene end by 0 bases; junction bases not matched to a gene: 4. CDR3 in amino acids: CASRDSGGSYEQYF. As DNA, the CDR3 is TGCGCCAGCAGAGACAGCGGGGGCTCCTACGAGCAGTACTTC.

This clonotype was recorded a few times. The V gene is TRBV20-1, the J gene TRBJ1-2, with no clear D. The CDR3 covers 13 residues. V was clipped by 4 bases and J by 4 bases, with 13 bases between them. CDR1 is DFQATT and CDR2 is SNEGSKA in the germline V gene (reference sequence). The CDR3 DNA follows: TGCAGTGCTAAACCCCCGTTCGGCTATGGCTACACCTTC. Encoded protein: CSAKPPFGYGYTF.

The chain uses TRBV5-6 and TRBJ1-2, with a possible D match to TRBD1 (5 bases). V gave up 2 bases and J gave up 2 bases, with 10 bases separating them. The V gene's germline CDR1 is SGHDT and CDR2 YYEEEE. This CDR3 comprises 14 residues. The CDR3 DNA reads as TGTGCCAGCAGCTTTGATGGGGGAAACTATGGCTACACCTTC. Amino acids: CASSFDGGNYGYTF.

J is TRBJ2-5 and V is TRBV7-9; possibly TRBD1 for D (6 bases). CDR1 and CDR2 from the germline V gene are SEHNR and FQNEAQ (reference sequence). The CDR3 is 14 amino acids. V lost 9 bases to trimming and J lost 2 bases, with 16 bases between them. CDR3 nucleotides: TGTGCCAGTGCTCCACGACAGGCACAAGAGACCCAGTACTTC. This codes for CASAPRQAQETQYF.

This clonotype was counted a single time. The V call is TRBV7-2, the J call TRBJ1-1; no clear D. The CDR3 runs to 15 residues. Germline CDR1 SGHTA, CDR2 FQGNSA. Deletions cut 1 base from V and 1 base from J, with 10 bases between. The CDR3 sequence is CASSLVSQANTEAFF. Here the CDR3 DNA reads TGTGCCAGCAGCTTAGTCAGTCAGGCGAACACTGAAGCTTTCTTT.

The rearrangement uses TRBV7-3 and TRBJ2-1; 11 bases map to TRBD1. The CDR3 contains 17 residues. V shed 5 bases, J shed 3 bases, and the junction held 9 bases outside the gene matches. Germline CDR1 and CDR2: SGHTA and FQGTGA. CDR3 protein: CASSPQLGTGGYNEQFF. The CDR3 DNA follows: TGTGCCAGCAGCCCCCAATTAGGGACAGGGGGCTACAATGAGCAGTTCTTC. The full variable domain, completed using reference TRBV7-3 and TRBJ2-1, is GAGVSQTPSNKVTEKGKYVELRCDPISGHTALYWYRQSLGQGPEFLIYFQGTGAADDSGLPNDRFFAVRPEGSVSTLKIQRTERGDSAVYLCASSPQLGTGGYNEQFFGPGTRLTVL.

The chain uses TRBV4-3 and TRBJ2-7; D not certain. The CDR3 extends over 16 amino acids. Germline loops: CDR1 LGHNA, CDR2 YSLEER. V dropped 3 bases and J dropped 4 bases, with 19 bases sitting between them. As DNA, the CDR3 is TGCGCCAGCAGCCACCTCCCATCCATCGGAGCATACGAGCAGTACTTC. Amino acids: CASSHLPSIGAYEQYF.

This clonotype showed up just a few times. The CDR3 loop is CASSLDGGTDTQYF. The CDR3, as DNA: TGTGCCAGCAGTTTAGACGGGGGCACAGATACGCAGTATTTT. The genes are TRBV12-3 or TRBV12-4 and TRBJ2-3; possibly TRBD2 for D (5 bases). Trimming pared 1 base from V and 1 base from J, leaving 6 bases between. The CDR3 has 14 residues.

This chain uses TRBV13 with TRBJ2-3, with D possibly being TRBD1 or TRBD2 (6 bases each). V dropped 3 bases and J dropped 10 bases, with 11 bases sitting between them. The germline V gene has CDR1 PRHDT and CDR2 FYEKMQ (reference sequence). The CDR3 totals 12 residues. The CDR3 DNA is TGTGCCAGCAGCTTCGGGGGCCCCCCGCAGTATTTT. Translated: CASSFGGPPQYF.

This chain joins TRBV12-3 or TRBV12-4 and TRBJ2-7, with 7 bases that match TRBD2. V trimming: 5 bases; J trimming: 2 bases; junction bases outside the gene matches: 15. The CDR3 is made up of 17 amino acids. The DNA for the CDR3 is TGTGCCAGCAGTGTGCAGCGGGGTACCTCCATTCCCTACGAGCAGTACTTC. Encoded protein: CASSVQRGTSIPYEQYF.

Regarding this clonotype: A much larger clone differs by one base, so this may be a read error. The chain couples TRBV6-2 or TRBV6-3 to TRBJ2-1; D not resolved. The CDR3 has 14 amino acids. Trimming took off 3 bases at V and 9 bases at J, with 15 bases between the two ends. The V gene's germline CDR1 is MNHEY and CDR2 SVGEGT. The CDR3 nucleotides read TGTGCCAGCAGTTATGACGGATTGTCGGGTGAGCAGTTCTTC. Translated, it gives CASSYDGLSGEQFF.

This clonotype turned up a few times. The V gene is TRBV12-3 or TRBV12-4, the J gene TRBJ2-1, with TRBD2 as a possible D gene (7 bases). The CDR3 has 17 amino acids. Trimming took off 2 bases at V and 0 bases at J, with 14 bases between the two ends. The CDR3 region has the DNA TGTGCCAGCAGTTTAAGGGGGGGGCTAAGCTCCTACAATGAGCAGTTCTTC. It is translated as CASSLRGGLSSYNEQFF.